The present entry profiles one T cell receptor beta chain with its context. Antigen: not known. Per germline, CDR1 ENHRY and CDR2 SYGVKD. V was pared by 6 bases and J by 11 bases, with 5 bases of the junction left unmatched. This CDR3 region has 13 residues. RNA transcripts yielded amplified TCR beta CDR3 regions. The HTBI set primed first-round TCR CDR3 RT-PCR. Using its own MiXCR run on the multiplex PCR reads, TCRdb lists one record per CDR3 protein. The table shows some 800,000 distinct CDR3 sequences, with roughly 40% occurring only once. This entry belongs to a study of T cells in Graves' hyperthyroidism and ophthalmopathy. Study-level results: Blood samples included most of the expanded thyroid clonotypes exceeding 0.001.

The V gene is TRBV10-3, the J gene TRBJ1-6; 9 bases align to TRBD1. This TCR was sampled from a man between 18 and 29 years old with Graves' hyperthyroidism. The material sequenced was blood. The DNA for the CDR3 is TGTGCCATCAGAGGACAGGGGAGGACACCCCTCCACTTT. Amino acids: CAIRGQGRTPLHF.